A selection of T cell receptor beta chains follows, all from one sample in a study of Graves' ophthalmopathy and Graves' hyperthyroidism. Via MiXCR, TCRdb re-called the multiplex PCR reads, giving one row per CDR3 protein. The sample has around 670,000 distinct CDR3 sequences, roughly 40% seen once. The sequenced material came from peripheral blood. The receptors originated from an adult man with Graves' ophthalmopathy. The CDR3 runs from the conserved cysteine through the conserved F or W. The D gene is left open where the match is weak. Part of the rows lack a size; the others show once, few, many or a class for expanded clones.

j_gene: TRBJ2-7; v_gene: TRBV11-2; abundance: .; len: 15; d_gene: .; CDR3aa: CASSQDWDSLYEQYF; CDR3nt: TGCGCCAGCAGCCAAGATTGGGACTCCCTTTACGAGCAGTACTTC
j_gene: TRBJ2-3; v_gene: TRBV5-1; abundance: .; len: 15; d_gene: TRBD1; CDR3aa: CASSQRGHGTDTQYF; CDR3nt: TGCGCCAGCAGCCAGAGGGGGCACGGAACAGATACGCAGTATTTT
j_gene: TRBJ2-7; v_gene: TRBV5-1; abundance: .; len: 15; d_gene: TRBD2; CDR3aa: CASSLGREGVYEQYF; CDR3nt: TGCGCCAGCAGCTTGGGGCGGGAGGGAGTCTACGAGCAGTACTTC
j_gene: TRBJ2-3; v_gene: TRBV10-3; abundance: .; len: 13; d_gene: .; CDR3aa: CAISEGSRDTQYF; CDR3nt: TGTGCCATCAGTGAAGGGAGTCGGGATACGCAGTATTTT
j_gene: TRBJ2-5; v_gene: TRBV29-1; abundance: many; len: 15; d_gene: TRBD2; CDR3aa: CSVAGVGVDQETQYF; CDR3nt: TGCAGCGTCGCGGGGGTGGGTGTGGACCAAGAGACCCAGTACTTC
j_gene: TRBJ2-7; v_gene: TRBV3-1; abundance: few; len: 14; d_gene: TRBD2; CDR3aa: CASRTSGGKGEQYF; CDR3nt: TGTGCCAGCCGCACTAGCGGGGGAAAGGGCGAGCAGTACTTC
j_gene: TRBJ2-7; v_gene: TRBV12-3/TRBV12-4; abundance: few; len: 14; d_gene: .; CDR3aa: CASTANQGSYEQYF; CDR3nt: TGTGCCAGCACCGCTAACCAGGGGTCCTACGAGCAGTACTTC
j_gene: TRBJ2-6; v_gene: TRBV7-9; abundance: .; len: 19; d_gene: TRBD1; CDR3aa: CASSRLPGGAISGANVLTF; CDR3nt: TGTGCCAGCAGCCGACTACCAGGGGGCGCAATCTCTGGGGCCAACGTCCTGACTTTC
j_gene: TRBJ2-2; v_gene: TRBV4-1; abundance: few; len: 15; d_gene: .; CDR3aa: CASSVIRAGTGELFF; CDR3nt: TGCGCCAGCAGCGTCATCCGGGCAGGGACCGGGGAGCTGTTTTTT
j_gene: TRBJ1-5; v_gene: TRBV24-1; abundance: .; len: 14; d_gene: .; CDR3aa: CATSDPTSGGDEHF; CDR3nt: TGTGCCACCAGTGACCCGACTAGCGGGGGAGACGAGCATTTT
j_gene: TRBJ1-1; v_gene: TRBV29-1; abundance: .; len: 13; d_gene: TRBD1; CDR3aa: CSVEPQGDTEAFF; CDR3nt: TGCAGCGTCGAACCGCAGGGGGACACTGAAGCTTTCTTT
j_gene: TRBJ1-6; v_gene: TRBV24-1; abundance: many; len: 18; d_gene: TRBD1; CDR3aa: CATSGDPGPTTGHSPLHF; CDR3nt: TGTGCCACCAGTGGGGACCCGGGACCGACGACAGGGCATTCACCCCTCCACTTT
j_gene: TRBJ1-5; v_gene: TRBV24-1; abundance: .; len: 14; d_gene: .; CDR3aa: CATSDPGMGQPQHF; CDR3nt: TGTGCCACCAGTGACCCAGGGATGGGTCAGCCCCAGCATTTT
j_gene: TRBJ2-5; v_gene: TRBV7-9; abundance: few; len: 13; d_gene: .; CDR3aa: CASSLYTQETQYF; CDR3nt: TGTGCCAGCAGCTTATATACCCAAGAGACCCAGTACTTC
j_gene: TRBJ1-1; v_gene: TRBV20-1; abundance: few; len: 14; d_gene: TRBD1; CDR3aa: CSAKRTGTNTEAFF; CDR3nt: TGCAGTGCTAAAAGGACAGGAACGAACACTGAAGCTTTCTTT
j_gene: TRBJ2-6; v_gene: TRBV29-1; abundance: .; len: 15; d_gene: TRBD2; CDR3aa: CSVRSGGAGANVLTF; CDR3nt: TGCAGCGTCCGAAGCGGGGGGGCTGGGGCCAACGTCCTGACTTTC
j_gene: TRBJ2-1; v_gene: TRBV25-1; abundance: .; len: 15; d_gene: .; CDR3aa: CASSEARISYNEQFF; CDR3nt: TGTGCCAGCAGTGAAGCGAGGATCTCCTACAATGAGCAGTTCTTC
j_gene: TRBJ1-1; v_gene: TRBV5-1; abundance: many; len: 15; d_gene: .; CDR3aa: CASRPGGTTNTEAFF; CDR3nt: TGCGCCAGCAGGCCCGGCGGGACAACGAACACTGAAGCTTTCTTT
j_gene: TRBJ2-2; v_gene: TRBV7-2; abundance: .; len: 16; d_gene: .; CDR3aa: CASSFQTGADTGELFF; CDR3nt: TGTGCCAGCAGCTTCCAGACGGGCGCGGACACCGGGGAGCTGTTTTTT
j_gene: TRBJ1-6; v_gene: TRBV12-3/TRBV12-4; abundance: many; len: 12; d_gene: .; CDR3aa: CASSFSYSPLHF; CDR3nt: TGTGCCAGCAGTTTTTCGTATTCACCCCTCCACTTT
j_gene: TRBJ2-7; v_gene: TRBV5-1; abundance: few; len: 16; d_gene: TRBD1; CDR3aa: CASGARTGTVVYEQYF; CDR3nt: TGCGCCAGCGGCGCCCGAACCGGGACAGTGGTTTACGAGCAGTACTTC
j_gene: TRBJ2-7; v_gene: TRBV7-2; abundance: few; len: 15; d_gene: .; CDR3aa: CASSTRQYDSYEQYF; CDR3nt: TGTGCCAGCAGCACTAGACAGTACGACTCCTACGAGCAGTACTTC
j_gene: TRBJ2-7; v_gene: TRBV29-1; abundance: .; len: 11; d_gene: TRBD2; CDR3aa: CSAREGHEQYF; CDR3nt: TGCAGCGCTCGGGAGGGCCACGAGCAGTACTTC
j_gene: TRBJ1-4; v_gene: TRBV7-9; abundance: .; len: 15; d_gene: .; CDR3aa: CASSGDPTTNEKLFF; CDR3nt: TGTGCCAGCAGCGGCGACCCCACAACTAATGAAAAACTGTTTTTT
j_gene: TRBJ2-1; v_gene: TRBV29-1; abundance: .; len: 14; d_gene: TRBD2; CDR3aa: CSVELAGGRDEQFF; CDR3nt: TGCAGCGTTGAACTTGCGGGGGGGAGGGATGAGCAGTTCTTC
j_gene: TRBJ2-6; v_gene: TRBV2; abundance: many; len: 20; d_gene: TRBD1; CDR3aa: CASSYRPTGGDPSGANVLTF; CDR3nt: TGTGCCAGCAGTTATAGGCCAACAGGGGGTGACCCTTCTGGGGCCAACGTCCTGACTTTC
j_gene: TRBJ1-2; v_gene: TRBV2; abundance: .; len: 14; d_gene: .; CDR3aa: CASSWGRGHYGYTF; CDR3nt: TGTGCCAGCAGTTGGGGTCGAGGACACTATGGCTACACCTTC
j_gene: TRBJ2-5; v_gene: TRBV7-9; abundance: few; len: 16; d_gene: TRBD2; CDR3aa: CASSPGTTTIEETQYF; CDR3nt: TGTGCCAGCAGCCCCGGGACTACAACAATTGAAGAGACCCAGTACTTC
j_gene: TRBJ2-7; v_gene: TRBV7-2; abundance: many; len: 16; d_gene: TRBD1; CDR3aa: CASSLLGQLAVYEQYF; CDR3nt: TGTGCCAGCAGCTTACTGGGACAGCTGGCAGTCTACGAGCAGTACTTC
j_gene: TRBJ2-7; v_gene: TRBV29-1; abundance: many; len: 14; d_gene: .; CDR3aa: CSVRTDSSSYEQYF; CDR3nt: TGCAGCGTGAGGACGGACAGTAGCTCCTACGAGCAGTACTTC
j_gene: TRBJ2-3; v_gene: TRBV2; abundance: .; len: 14; d_gene: .; CDR3aa: CASSPDSSADTQYF; CDR3nt: TGTGCCAGCAGTCCGGACAGTTCAGCAGATACGCAGTATTTT
j_gene: TRBJ1-2; v_gene: TRBV3-1; abundance: .; len: 13; d_gene: .; CDR3aa: CASSQRVSDGYTF; CDR3nt: TGTGCCAGCAGCCAACGTGTGTCTGATGGCTACACCTTC
j_gene: TRBJ2-5; v_gene: TRBV20-1; abundance: .; len: 10; d_gene: .; CDR3aa: CSANREPEYF; CDR3nt: TGCAGTGCCAACCGGGAGCCAGAGTACTTC
j_gene: TRBJ2-5; v_gene: TRBV12-5; abundance: .; len: 13; d_gene: .; CDR3aa: CASGFGGPETQYF; CDR3nt: TGTGCTAGTGGTTTCGGCGGGCCGGAGACCCAGTACTTC
j_gene: TRBJ1-2; v_gene: TRBV10-3; abundance: few; len: 14; d_gene: TRBD1; CDR3aa: CAISPRTGLYGYTF; CDR3nt: TGTGCCATCAGTCCCAGGACAGGGCTCTATGGCTACACCTTC
j_gene: TRBJ2-7; v_gene: TRBV20-1; abundance: .; len: 13; d_gene: TRBD2; CDR3aa: CSALRTSGYEQYF; CDR3nt: TGCAGTGCTCTGCGGACTAGCGGCTACGAGCAGTACTTC
j_gene: TRBJ2-5; v_gene: TRBV7-6; abundance: .; len: 16; d_gene: .; CDR3aa: CASSLAGGGFGETQYF; CDR3nt: TGTGCCAGCAGCTTAGCGGGGGGCGGCTTCGGGGAGACCCAGTACTTC
j_gene: TRBJ1-2; v_gene: TRBV2; abundance: many; len: 21; d_gene: TRBD1; CDR3aa: CASTYPGDSPLVVHPNYGYTF; CDR3nt: TGTGCCAGCACCTATCCGGGGGACAGTCCTTTAGTCGTTCATCCTAACTATGGCTACACCTTC
j_gene: TRBJ2-2; v_gene: TRBV25-1; abundance: .; len: 14; d_gene: .; CDR3aa: CASSESSGTGELFF; CDR3nt: TGTGCCAGCAGTGAGTCATCAGGCACCGGGGAGCTGTTTTTT
j_gene: TRBJ2-2; v_gene: TRBV2; abundance: few; len: 15; d_gene: TRBD2; CDR3aa: CASIYSGADSGELFF; CDR3nt: TGTGCCAGCATCTATAGCGGGGCTGACTCCGGGGAGCTGTTTTTT